The following is a TCR beta chain sequence with its context. Its antigen is not identified. The junction departs from germline at one end; a sequencing error may be responsible. The CDR3 is 14 residues long. The germline V gene has CDR1 MDHEN and CDR2 SYDVKM. Exclusion criteria comprised uncontrolled infection, other autoimmune disease, pregnancy or lactation. These data are taken from a study of T cells in Graves' hyperthyroidism and ophthalmopathy. Study-level points and caveats: Blood also carried most thyroid clonotypes expanded above 0.001. A median about 6.5 months before onset, the model predicted ophthalmopathy.

Amplification targeted TCR beta CDR3 regions from RNA transcripts. Researchers ran a first-round RT-PCR on the TCR CDR3 using the HTBI primer set. In TCRdb, the multiplex PCR reads were re-called with MiXCR into one record per CDR3 protein. The sample includes fewer than 550,000 distinct CDR3 sequences, around a quarter of them seen just once. Sequencing input: blood. This TCR derives from a woman aged 25 to 45 with Graves' ophthalmopathy. This chain connects TRBV28 to TRBJ2-7; TRBD2 matches 8 bases. The CDR3 nucleotides are TGTGCCAGCACTTTAGCGGGGATCTCCTACGAGCAGTACTTC. Amino acids: CASTLAGISYEQYF.